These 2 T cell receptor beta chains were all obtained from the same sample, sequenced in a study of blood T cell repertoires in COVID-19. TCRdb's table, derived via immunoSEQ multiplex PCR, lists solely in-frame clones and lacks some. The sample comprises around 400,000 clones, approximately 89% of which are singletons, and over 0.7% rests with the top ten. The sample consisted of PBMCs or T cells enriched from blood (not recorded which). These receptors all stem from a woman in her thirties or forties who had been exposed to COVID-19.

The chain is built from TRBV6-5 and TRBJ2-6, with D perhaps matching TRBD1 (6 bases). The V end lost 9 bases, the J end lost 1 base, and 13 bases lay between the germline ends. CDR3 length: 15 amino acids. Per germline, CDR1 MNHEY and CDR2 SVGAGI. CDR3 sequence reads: CASRLGGSGANVLTF. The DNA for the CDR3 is TGTGCCAGTCGGCTAGGGGGTTCTGGGGCCAACGTCCTGACTTTC.

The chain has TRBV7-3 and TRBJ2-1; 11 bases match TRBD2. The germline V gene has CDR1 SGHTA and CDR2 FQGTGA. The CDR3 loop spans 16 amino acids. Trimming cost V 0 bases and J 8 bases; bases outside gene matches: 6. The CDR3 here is CASSLTSTSGRYEQFF. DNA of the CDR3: TGTGCCAGCAGCTTAACTTCAACTAGCGGGAGATATGAGCAGTTCTTC.